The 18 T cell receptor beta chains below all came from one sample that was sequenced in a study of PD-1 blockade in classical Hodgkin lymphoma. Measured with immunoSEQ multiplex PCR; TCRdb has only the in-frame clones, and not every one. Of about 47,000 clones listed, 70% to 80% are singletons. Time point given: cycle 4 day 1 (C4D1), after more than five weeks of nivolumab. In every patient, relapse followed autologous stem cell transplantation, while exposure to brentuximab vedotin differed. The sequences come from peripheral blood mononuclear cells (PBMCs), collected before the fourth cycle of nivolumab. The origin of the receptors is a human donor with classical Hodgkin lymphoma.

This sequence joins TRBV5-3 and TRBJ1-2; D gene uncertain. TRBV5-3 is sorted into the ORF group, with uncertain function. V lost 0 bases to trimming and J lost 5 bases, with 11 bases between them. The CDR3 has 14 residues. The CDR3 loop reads CARSLGTEIYGYTF. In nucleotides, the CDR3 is TGTGCCAGAAGCTTGGGGACGGAAATTTATGGCTACACCTTC.

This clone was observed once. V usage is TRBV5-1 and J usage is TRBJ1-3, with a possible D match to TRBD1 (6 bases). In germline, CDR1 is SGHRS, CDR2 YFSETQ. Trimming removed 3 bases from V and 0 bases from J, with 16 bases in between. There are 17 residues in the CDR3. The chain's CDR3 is CASSSLGGGNSGNTIYF. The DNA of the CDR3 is TGCGCCAGCAGCTCCCTAGGGGGAGGTAACTCTGGAAACACCATATATTTT.

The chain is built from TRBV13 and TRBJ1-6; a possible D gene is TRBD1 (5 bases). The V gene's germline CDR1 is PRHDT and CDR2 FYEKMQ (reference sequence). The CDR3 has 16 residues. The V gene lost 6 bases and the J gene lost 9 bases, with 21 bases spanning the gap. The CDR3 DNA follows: TGTGCCAGCAGGTGGGGGGGAGATGAGGGTATTTCACCCCTCCACTTT. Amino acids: CASRWGGDEGISPLHF.

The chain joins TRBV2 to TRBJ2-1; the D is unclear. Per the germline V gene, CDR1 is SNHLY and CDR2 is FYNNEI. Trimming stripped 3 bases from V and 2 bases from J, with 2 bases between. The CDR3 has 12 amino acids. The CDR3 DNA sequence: TGTGCCAGCAGTGACCCCTACAATGAGCAGTTCTTC. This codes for CASSDPYNEQFF.

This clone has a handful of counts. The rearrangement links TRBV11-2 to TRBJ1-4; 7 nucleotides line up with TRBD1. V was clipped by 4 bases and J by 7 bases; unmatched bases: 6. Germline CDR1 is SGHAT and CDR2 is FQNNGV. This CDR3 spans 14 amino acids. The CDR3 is CASSYGTVFEKLFF. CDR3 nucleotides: TGTGCCAGCAGCTACGGGACAGTTTTTGAAAAACTGTTTTTT.

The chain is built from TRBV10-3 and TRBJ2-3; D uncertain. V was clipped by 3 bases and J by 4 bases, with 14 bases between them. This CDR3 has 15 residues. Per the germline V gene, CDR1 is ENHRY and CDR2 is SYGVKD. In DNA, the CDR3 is TGTGCCATCAGTGACCGTCTTAGATCCGCAGATACGCAGTATTTT. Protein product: CAISDRLRSADTQYF.

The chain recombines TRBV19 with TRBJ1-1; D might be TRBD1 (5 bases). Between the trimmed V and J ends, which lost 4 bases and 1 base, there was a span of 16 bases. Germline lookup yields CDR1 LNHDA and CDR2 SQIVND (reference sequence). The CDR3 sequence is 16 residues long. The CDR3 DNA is TGTGCCAGTAGTAGGCGCGCCGGGACCCAGAACACTGAAGCTTTCTTT. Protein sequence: CASSRRAGTQNTEAFF.

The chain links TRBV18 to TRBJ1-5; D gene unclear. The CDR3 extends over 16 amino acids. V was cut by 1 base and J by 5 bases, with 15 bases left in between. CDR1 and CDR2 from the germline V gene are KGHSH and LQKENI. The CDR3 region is CASSPRGVSEHQPQHF. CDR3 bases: TGTGCCAGCTCACCACGTGGGGTGAGCGAGCATCAGCCCCAGCATTTT.

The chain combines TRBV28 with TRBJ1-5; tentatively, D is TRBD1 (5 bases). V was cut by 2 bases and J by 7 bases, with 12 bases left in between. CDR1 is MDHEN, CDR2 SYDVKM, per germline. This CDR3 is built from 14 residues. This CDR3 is CASSLMQGRQPQHF. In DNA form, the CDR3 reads TGTGCCAGCAGTTTAATGCAGGGCCGGCAGCCCCAGCATTTT.

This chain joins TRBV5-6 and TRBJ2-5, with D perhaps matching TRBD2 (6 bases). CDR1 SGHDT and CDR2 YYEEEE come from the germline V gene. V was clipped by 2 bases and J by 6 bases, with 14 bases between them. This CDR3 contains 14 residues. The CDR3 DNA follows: TGTGCCAGCAGCTTCTATCAGGCGGGGCAGACCCAGTACTTC. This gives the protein CASSFYQAGQTQYF.

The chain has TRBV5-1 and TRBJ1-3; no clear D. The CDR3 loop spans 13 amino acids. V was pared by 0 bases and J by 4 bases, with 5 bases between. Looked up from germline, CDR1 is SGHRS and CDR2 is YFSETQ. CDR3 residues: CASSLGEGNTIYF. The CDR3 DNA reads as TGCGCCAGCAGCTTGGGTGAGGGAAACACCATATATTTT.

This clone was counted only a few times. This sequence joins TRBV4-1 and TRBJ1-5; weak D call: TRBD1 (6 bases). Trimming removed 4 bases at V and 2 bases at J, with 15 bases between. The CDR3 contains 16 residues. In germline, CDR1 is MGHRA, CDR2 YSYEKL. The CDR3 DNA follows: TGCGCCAGCAGCCTCGAGGGGGGTAATGGCAATCAGCCCCAGCATTTT. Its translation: CASSLEGGNGNQPQHF.

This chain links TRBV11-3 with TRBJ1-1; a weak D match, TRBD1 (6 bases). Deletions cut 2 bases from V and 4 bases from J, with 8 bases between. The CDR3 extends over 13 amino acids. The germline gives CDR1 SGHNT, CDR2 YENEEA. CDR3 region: CASSLFRGTEAFF. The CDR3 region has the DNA TGTGCCAGCAGCTTATTCAGGGGCACTGAAGCTTTCTTT.

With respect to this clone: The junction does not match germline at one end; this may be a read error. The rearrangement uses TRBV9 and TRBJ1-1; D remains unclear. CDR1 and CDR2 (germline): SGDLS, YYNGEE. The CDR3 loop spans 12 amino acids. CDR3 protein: CASSVAYGPVMF. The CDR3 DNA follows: TGTGCCAGCAGCGTAGCGTATGGGCCAGTCATGTTT.

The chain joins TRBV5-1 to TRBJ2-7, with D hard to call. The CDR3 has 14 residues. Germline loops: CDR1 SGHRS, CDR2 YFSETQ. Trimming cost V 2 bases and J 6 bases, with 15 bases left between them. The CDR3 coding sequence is TGCGCCAGCAGCTTTTCGGGCCACCCCTCCGAGCAGTACTTC. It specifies CASSFSGHPSEQYF.

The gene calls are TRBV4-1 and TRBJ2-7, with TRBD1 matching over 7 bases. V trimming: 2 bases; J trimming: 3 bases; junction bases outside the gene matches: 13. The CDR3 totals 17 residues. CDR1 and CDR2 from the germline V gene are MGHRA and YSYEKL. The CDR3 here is CASSQRTGVLGGYEQYF. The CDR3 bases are TGCGCCAGCAGCCAAAGAACAGGGGTTTTAGGGGGCTACGAGCAGTACTTC.

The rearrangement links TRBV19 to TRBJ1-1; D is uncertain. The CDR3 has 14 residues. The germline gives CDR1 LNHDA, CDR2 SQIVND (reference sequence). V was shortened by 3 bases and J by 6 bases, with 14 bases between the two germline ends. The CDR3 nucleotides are TGTGCCAGTAGTATTAAAGTTCTGTCTCCTGAAGCTTTCTTT. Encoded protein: CASSIKVLSPEAFF.

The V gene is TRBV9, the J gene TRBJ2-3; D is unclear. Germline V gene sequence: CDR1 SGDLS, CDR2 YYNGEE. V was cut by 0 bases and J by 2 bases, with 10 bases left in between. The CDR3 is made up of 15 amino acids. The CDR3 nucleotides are TGTGCCAGCAGCGTAGACTCCTACCTCACAGATACGCAGTATTTT. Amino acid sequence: CASSVDSYLTDTQYF.